This T cell receptor (beta chain) stems from a study of T cell repertoires in cytomegalovirus infection. This clonotype was counted a few times. From the reads, TCRdb called clonotypes with MiXCR, one entry per CDR3 protein. The sample includes about 100,000 distinct CDR3 sequences, about 22% seen only once; the top ten take about two fifths. The TCR sequence derives from a human donor in good health (CMV status not recorded). Some clones in this sample may be carry-over from other donors' samples. The sequencing sample was made of CD8+ T cells from PBMCs.

The CDR3 loop is CASLSFPGRDEQFF. The CDR3 DNA reads TGTGCCAGTCTCAGCTTCCCTGGCCGCGATGAGCAGTTCTTC. The chain employs TRBV7-6 and TRBJ2-1; D unclear. The CDR3 consists of 14 residues. Germline V CDR1 and CDR2: SGHVS, FNYEAQ. Between the trimmed V and J ends, which lost 9 bases and 8 bases, there was a span of 20 bases.